A selection of T cell receptor beta chains follows, all from one sample in a study of cytomegalovirus exposure and HLA in healthy donors. Generated by immunoSEQ multiplex PCR, the TCRdb table keeps only in-frame clones and is missing some. The sample records approximately 190,000 clones, about 13% being singletons. Sequences were obtained from PBMCs. Every receptor here comes from a middle-aged man in good health and CMV-seropositive. Each CDR3 is given with its conserved first and last residue. Fields, in order: V gene, J gene, CDR3 length, clone size, D gene, CDR3 protein, CDR3 DNA. A D gene is named only where the DNA matches it firmly. Size is stated for part of the rows, as once, few or many counts, or as a class when the clone is expanded.

V: TRBV10-3
J: TRBJ2-7
length: 11
size: NA
D: NA
CDR3: CAISDAYEQYF
DNA: TGTGCCATCAGTGACGCCTACGAGCAGTACTTC

V: TRBV7-2
J: TRBJ2-5
length: 16
size: few
D: TRBD2
CDR3: CASSARLAGAQETQYF
DNA: TGTGCCAGCAGCGCCCGACTAGCGGGGGCTCAAGAGACCCAGTACTTC

V: TRBV11-2
J: TRBJ1-5
length: 15
size: NA
D: NA
CDR3: CASSLRGNSNQPQHF
DNA: TGTGCCAGCAGCTTGAGAGGGAATAGCAATCAGCCCCAGCATTTT

V: TRBV27
J: TRBJ1-1
length: 14
size: NA
D: NA
CDR3: CASSMEGAATEAFF
DNA: TGTGCCAGCAGTATGGAAGGGGCCGCCACTGAAGCTTTCTTT

V: TRBV7-2
J: TRBJ2-7
length: 15
size: NA
D: TRBD1
CDR3: CASSRDRGISYEQYF
DNA: TGTGCCAGCAGCCGGGACAGGGGGATCTCCTACGAGCAGTACTTC

V: TRBV7-6
J: TRBJ2-6
length: 18
size: few
D: NA
CDR3: CASSSGLGGVGGANVLTF
DNA: TGTGCCAGCAGCTCTGGACTGGGCGGGGTAGGAGGGGCCAACGTCCTGACTTTC

V: TRBV27
J: TRBJ2-7
length: 16
size: few
D: TRBD2
CDR3: CASSLRASGGTGEQYF
DNA: TGTGCCAGCAGTTTACGGGCTAGCGGGGGGACGGGGGAGCAGTACTTC

V: TRBV7-8
J: TRBJ2-1
length: 16
size: few
D: NA
CDR3: CASSPSSQAVNNEQFF
DNA: TGTGCCAGCAGCCCATCCTCGCAGGCCGTGAACAATGAGCAGTTCTTC

V: TRBV27
J: TRBJ2-4
length: 12
size: few
D: TRBD2
CDR3: CAAGGSKNIQYF
DNA: TGTGCCGCGGGGGGGTCCAAAAACATTCAGTACTTC

V: TRBV7-9
J: TRBJ1-4
length: 15
size: NA
D: NA
CDR3: CASSLRGGEREKLFF
DNA: TGTGCCAGCAGCTTACGGGGGGGAGAGCGGGAAAAACTGTTTTTT

V: TRBV6-5
J: TRBJ1-5
length: 11
size: NA
D: NA
CDR3: CASGLGQPQHF
DNA: TGTGCCAGCGGGCTTGGACAGCCCCAGCATTTT

V: TRBV7-3
J: TRBJ1-1
length: 14
size: NA
D: NA
CDR3: CASSGGLGLGEAFF
DNA: TGTGCCAGCAGCGGGGGACTGGGGTTGGGCGAAGCTTTCTTT

V: TRBV2
J: TRBJ1-5
length: 14
size: NA
D: TRBD1
CDR3: CASSAGTGGQPQHF
DNA: TGTGCCAGCAGTGCGGGGACAGGGGGACAGCCCCAGCATTTT

V: TRBV9
J: TRBJ1-6
length: 14
size: few
D: NA
CDR3: CASSVVDINSPLHF
DNA: TGTGCCAGCAGCGTAGTAGACATAAATTCACCCCTCCACTTT

V: TRBV5-4
J: TRBJ2-5
length: 13
size: few
D: NA
CDR3: CASSSGAEETQYF
DNA: TGTGCCAGCAGCTCAGGGGCTGAAGAGACCCAGTACTTC

V: TRBV7-2
J: TRBJ1-1
length: 14
size: few
D: TRBD1
CDR3: CASSLDRMNTEAFF
DNA: TGTGCCAGCAGCTTGGACAGGATGAACACTGAAGCTTTCTTT

V: TRBV5-6
J: TRBJ2-1
length: 13
size: few
D: NA
CDR3: CASSLVTARGQFF
DNA: TGTGCCAGCAGCTTGGTGACTGCTCGGGGGCAGTTCTTC

V: TRBV19
J: TRBJ2-1
length: 16
size: few
D: NA
CDR3: CASSIDGWSSYNEQFF
DNA: TGTGCCAGTAGTATAGATGGATGGAGCTCCTACAATGAGCAGTTCTTC

V: TRBV18
J: TRBJ2-1
length: 15
size: NA
D: TRBD2
CDR3: CASSPPGGGGNEQFF
DNA: TGTGCCAGCTCACCCCCGGGAGGGGGTGGCAATGAGCAGTTCTTC

V: TRBV5-6
J: TRBJ1-2
length: 16
size: NA
D: NA
CDR3: CASSPSHRERVRGYTF
DNA: TGTGCCAGCAGCCCATCACACAGGGAGAGAGTACGGGGCTACACCTTC

V: TRBV5-4
J: TRBJ2-5
length: 15
size: NA
D: NA
CDR3: CASSLQSRLGETQYF
DNA: TGTGCCAGCAGCTTGCAGTCTAGGTTGGGAGAGACCCAGTACTTC

V: TRBV11-2
J: TRBJ2-2
length: 15
size: NA
D: TRBD1
CDR3: CASTFDRGLTGELFF
DNA: TGTGCCAGCACCTTCGACAGGGGGCTCACCGGGGAGCTGTTTTTT

V: TRBV30
J: TRBJ2-3
length: 15
size: few
D: TRBD2
CDR3: CASTAGGSVTDTQYF
DNA: TGTGCCTCTACGGCGGGGGGGAGTGTAACAGATACGCAGTATTTT

V: TRBV5-6
J: TRBJ1-4
length: 15
size: NA
D: NA
CDR3: CASSFRGGANEKLFF
DNA: TGTGCCAGCAGCTTCCGAGGGGGGGCTAATGAAAAACTGTTTTTT

V: TRBV6-4
J: TRBJ2-5
length: 13
size: NA
D: TRBD2
CDR3: CASSVRGGETQYF
DNA: TGTGCCAGCAGTGTTCGGGGGGGAGAGACCCAGTACTTC

V: TRBV11-2
J: TRBJ2-7
length: 12
size: NA
D: NA
CDR3: CASSLDPGEQYF
DNA: TGTGCCAGCAGCTTAGATCCGGGCGAGCAGTACTTC

V: TRBV9
J: TRBJ1-2
length: 16
size: few
D: NA
CDR3: CASSVEHRGAIYGYTF
DNA: TGTGCCAGCAGCGTAGAACATCGGGGGGCTATTTATGGCTACACCTTC

V: TRBV7-2
J: TRBJ1-1
length: 15
size: few
D: NA
CDR3: CASSSLTGSNTEAFF
DNA: TGTGCCAGCAGCTCTTTGACAGGCTCGAACACTGAAGCTTTCTTT

V: TRBV11-1
J: TRBJ1-6
length: 14
size: NA
D: NA
CDR3: CASSLNRINSPLHF
DNA: TGTGCCAGCAGCTTAAACAGGATCAATTCACCCCTCCACTTT

V: TRBV29-1
J: TRBJ2-3
length: 12
size: few
D: TRBD1
CDR3: CSLTGLADTQYF
DNA: TGCAGTTTGACAGGGTTGGCAGATACGCAGTATTTT

V: TRBV6-5
J: TRBJ1-4
length: 13
size: few
D: NA
CDR3: CASSYGGNEKLFF
DNA: TGTGCCAGCAGTTACGGAGGTAATGAAAAACTGTTTTTT

V: TRBV11-2
J: TRBJ1-5
length: 14
size: NA
D: NA
CDR3: CASSLMGINQPQHF
DNA: TGTGCCAGCAGCTTAATGGGCATCAATCAGCCCCAGCATTTT

V: TRBV6-1
J: TRBJ1-2
length: 12
size: NA
D: NA
CDR3: CASRGGVGGYTF
DNA: TGTGCCAGCAGGGGAGGGGTAGGCGGCTACACCTTC

V: TRBV6-5
J: TRBJ2-3
length: 14
size: few
D: NA
CDR3: CASSLGQSTDTQYF
DNA: TGTGCCAGCAGTCTCGGACAATCCACAGATACGCAGTATTTT

V: TRBV18
J: TRBJ2-5
length: 17
size: NA
D: TRBD1
CDR3: CASSPPEGARLAETQYF
DNA: TGTGCCAGCTCACCACCAGAGGGGGCGAGGCTGGCGGAGACCCAGTACTTC

V: TRBV7-2
J: TRBJ2-3
length: 15
size: NA
D: NA
CDR3: CASSPQADRSDTQYF
DNA: TGTGCCAGCAGCCCCCAAGCGGACCGCTCAGATACGCAGTATTTT

V: TRBV4-2
J: TRBJ2-1
length: 13
size: NA
D: NA
CDR3: CASSRGEDNEQFF
DNA: TGTGCCAGCAGCCGCGGTGAGGACAATGAGCAGTTCTTC

V: TRBV6-5
J: TRBJ1-5
length: 12
size: few
D: TRBD1
CDR3: CASGTGGVPQHF
DNA: TGTGCCAGCGGGACAGGAGGGGTGCCCCAGCATTTT

V: TRBV4-3
J: TRBJ2-5
length: 15
size: NA
D: NA
CDR3: CASSQEGLPRETQYF
DNA: TGCGCCAGCAGCCAGGAGGGATTACCTCGGGAGACCCAGTACTTC

V: TRBV11-2
J: TRBJ1-1
length: 17
size: NA
D: TRBD1
CDR3: CASSFIGGDRALTEAFF
DNA: TGTGCCAGCAGCTTTATAGGCGGGGACAGGGCCCTTACTGAAGCTTTCTTT

V: TRBV28
J: TRBJ2-5
length: 15
size: NA
D: TRBD1
CDR3: CASSLPSDRVETQYF
DNA: TGTGCCAGCAGTTTACCTTCCGACAGGGTAGAGACCCAGTACTTC

V: TRBV28
J: TRBJ2-3
length: 17
size: NA
D: TRBD2
CDR3: CASSPQGRGGSTDTQYF
DNA: TGTGCCAGCAGTCCCCAGGGTCGGGGGGGTAGCACAGATACGCAGTATTTT

V: TRBV20-1
J: TRBJ1-1
length: 11
size: NA
D: TRBD1
CDR3: CSGDRGTEAFF
DNA: TGCAGTGGGGACAGGGGGACTGAAGCTTTCTTT

V: TRBV30
J: TRBJ1-5
length: 12
size: NA
D: NA
CDR3: CAWSRGGQPQHF
DNA: TGTGCCTGGAGTAGGGGGGGACAGCCCCAGCATTTT

V: TRBV18
J: TRBJ1-2
length: 15
size: few
D: TRBD1
CDR3: CASSPQTGNTYGYTF
DNA: TGTGCCAGCTCACCCCAGACAGGGAATACCTATGGCTACACCTTC

V: TRBV4-1
J: TRBJ2-5
length: 15
size: few
D: TRBD1
CDR3: CASSLQGTAQETQYF
DNA: TGCGCCAGCAGCTTACAAGGGACAGCTCAAGAGACCCAGTACTTC

V: TRBV6-1
J: TRBJ1-1
length: 14
size: NA
D: NA
CDR3: CASSDTHRDTEAFF
DNA: TGTGCCAGCAGTGACACTCACAGGGACACTGAAGCTTTCTTT

V: TRBV7-2
J: TRBJ1-5
length: 14
size: NA
D: TRBD1
CDR3: CASSHDRVSQPQHF
DNA: TGTGCCAGCAGTCATGACAGGGTGAGTCAGCCCCAGCATTTT

V: TRBV2
J: TRBJ2-5
length: 13
size: few
D: NA
CDR3: CASSGQMQETQYF
DNA: TGTGCCAGCAGTGGACAGATGCAAGAGACCCAGTACTTC

V: TRBV5-1
J: TRBJ1-5
length: 14
size: NA
D: NA
CDR3: CASSYGGGGQPQHF
DNA: TGCGCCAGCAGCTACGGAGGCGGGGGTCAGCCCCAGCATTTT

V: TRBV7-9
J: TRBJ1-6
length: 16
size: few
D: NA
CDR3: CASSPSGRGDNSPLHF
DNA: TGTGCCAGCAGCCCTTCGGGGAGGGGTGATAATTCACCCCTCCACTTT

V: TRBV5-1
J: TRBJ2-1
length: 13
size: few
D: NA
CDR3: CASARDSYNEQFF
DNA: TGCGCCAGCGCCCGGGACTCCTACAATGAGCAGTTCTTC